This T cell receptor beta chain emerged from a study of T cells in Graves' hyperthyroidism and ophthalmopathy. Broader study findings: The model made its ophthalmopathy prediction, and onset followed a median approximately 6 months later. Expanded thyroid clonotypes (above 0.001) were mostly also found in blood.

This clonotype was seen repeatedly, ten times or more. What it binds is unknown. Amplification yielded TCR beta CDR3 regions, with RNA transcripts as the source. Researchers ran a first-round RT-PCR on the TCR CDR3 using the HTBI primer set. TCRdb used MiXCR to reprocess the multiplex PCR reads, holding one entry per CDR3 protein. The repertoire holds nearly 600,000 distinct CDR3 sequences, with over 11% as singletons. From germline, CDR1 is SGHTA and CDR2 FQGNSA. V lost 1 base to trimming and J lost 1 base, with 17 bases between them. The CDR3 covers 17 residues. The V call is TRBV7-2, the J call TRBJ2-7, with D possibly being TRBD1 (6 bases). The specimen sequenced was blood. The sequence was collected from a woman in her thirties with Graves' hyperthyroidism that later progressed to Graves' ophthalmopathy. CDR3 DNA: TGTGCCAGCAGCTTAGGGGGCAGGGGACGACCTTCCTACGAGCAGTACTTC. It codes for CASSLGGRGRPSYEQYF. The full variable domain, its missing parts supplied by reference TRBV7-2 and TRBJ2-7, is GAGVSQSPSNKVTEKGKDVELRCDPISGHTALYWYRQSLGQGLEFLIYFQGNSAPDKSGLPSDRFSAERTGGSVSTLTIQRTQQEDSAVYLCASSLGGRGRPSYEQYFGPGTRLTVT.